This TCR beta chain was sequenced in a study of T cells after yellow fever vaccination. Study summary: SMART-Seq v4 Ultra Low Input prepared libraries from low-cell fractions.

The CDR3 has 14 amino acids. Germline V gene lookup returns CDR1 SGHDN and CDR2 FVKESK. Trimming removed 4 bases at V and 0 bases at J, with 9 bases between. MiXCR, applied by TCRdb to the 5' RACE reads, yields one record per CDR3 protein. The data show about 630,000 distinct CDR3 sequences, 12% seen once. This clonotype was seen only a few times. The clonotype originates from a man aged 25-45 years who received the YFV17D yellow fever vaccine. The material sequenced was PBMCs, taken on the day of the yellow fever booster vaccination. This rearrangement joins TRBV14 to TRBJ1-1; D unresolved. As DNA, the CDR3 is TGTGCCAGCAGCCGCCGGCTTATGAACACTGAAGCTTTCTTT. Its translation is CASSRRLMNTEAFF.